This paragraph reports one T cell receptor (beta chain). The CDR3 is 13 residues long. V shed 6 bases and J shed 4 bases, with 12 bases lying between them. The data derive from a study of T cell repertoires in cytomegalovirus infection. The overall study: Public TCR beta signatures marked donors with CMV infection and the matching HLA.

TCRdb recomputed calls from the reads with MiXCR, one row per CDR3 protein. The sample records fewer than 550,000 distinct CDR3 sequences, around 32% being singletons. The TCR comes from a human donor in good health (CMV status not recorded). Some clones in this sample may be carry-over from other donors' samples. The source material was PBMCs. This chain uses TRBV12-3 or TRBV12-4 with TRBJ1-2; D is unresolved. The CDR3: CASSITALYGYTF. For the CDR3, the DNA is TGTGCCAGCAGCATCACGGCTCTCTATGGCTACACCTTC.